This TCR beta chain emerged from a study of T cells in Graves' hyperthyroidism and ophthalmopathy. The study, taken as a whole, reports: Model output signaled ophthalmopathy a median around 6.9 months ahead of onset. Blood also held most thyroid clonotypes expanded beyond 0.001.

This clonotype was detected many times. Its antigen is not identified. Amplification yielded TCR beta CDR3 regions, with RNA transcripts as the source. The study used the HTBI primer set for a first-round RT-PCR of the TCR CDR3. TCRdb reprocessed the multiplex PCR reads via MiXCR and lists one record per CDR3 protein. Altogether approximately 600,000 distinct CDR3 sequences are present, 11% to 15% being singletons, with the ten largest covering roughly 7.1%. Looked up from germline, CDR1 is MNHEY and CDR2 is SVGEGT. V dropped 6 bases and J dropped 1 base, with 7 bases sitting between them. The CDR3 runs 13 residues. Exclusion of patients followed from uncontrolled infection, other autoimmune disease, pregnancy or lactation. The PBMCs were taken from under 12 ml of fresh peripheral blood.

The chain has TRBV6-2 or TRBV6-3 and TRBJ1-5; D perhaps matches TRBD1 (6 bases). The source material was blood. This receptor was taken from a woman younger than 30 with Graves' ophthalmopathy. CDR3 coding DNA: TGTGCCAGCAGCGACAGGAGCAATCAGCCCCAGCATTTT. It encodes CASSDRSNQPQHF.